This record covers a single T cell receptor (beta chain). The antigen is not known. This sample was included in a study of cytomegalovirus exposure and HLA in healthy donors. The PCR was carried out with 60 Vbeta primers and 13 Jbeta primers. The data were produced by immunoSEQ multiplex PCR, yet TCRdb's version contains in-frame clones alone and is incomplete. The profile covers approximately 120,000 clones, with roughly 80% appearing a single time and around 3.5% taken by the ten largest. Healthy donors of bone marrow made up the group. CDR1 and CDR2 from the germline V gene are SEHNR and FQNEAQ (reference sequence). This CDR3 comprises 15 residues. V shed 4 bases and J shed 1 base, with 10 bases lying between them. Study results and limitations: A later examination showed that TCR association rates differed by HLA locus, with DRB1 most and HLA-C fewest. TCR beta V- and J-gene trimming, according to a later analysis, was linked to a missense DCLRE1C variant.

This sequence originates from a man aged 25 to 40 in good health and CMV-seronegative. This chain connects TRBV7-9 to TRBJ2-2; possibly TRBD1 for D (5 bases). Sample: PBMCs. CDR3 DNA: TGTGCCAGCAGCTCGTACAGGCAGAACACCGGGGAGCTGTTTTTT. Protein sequence: CASSSYRQNTGELFF.